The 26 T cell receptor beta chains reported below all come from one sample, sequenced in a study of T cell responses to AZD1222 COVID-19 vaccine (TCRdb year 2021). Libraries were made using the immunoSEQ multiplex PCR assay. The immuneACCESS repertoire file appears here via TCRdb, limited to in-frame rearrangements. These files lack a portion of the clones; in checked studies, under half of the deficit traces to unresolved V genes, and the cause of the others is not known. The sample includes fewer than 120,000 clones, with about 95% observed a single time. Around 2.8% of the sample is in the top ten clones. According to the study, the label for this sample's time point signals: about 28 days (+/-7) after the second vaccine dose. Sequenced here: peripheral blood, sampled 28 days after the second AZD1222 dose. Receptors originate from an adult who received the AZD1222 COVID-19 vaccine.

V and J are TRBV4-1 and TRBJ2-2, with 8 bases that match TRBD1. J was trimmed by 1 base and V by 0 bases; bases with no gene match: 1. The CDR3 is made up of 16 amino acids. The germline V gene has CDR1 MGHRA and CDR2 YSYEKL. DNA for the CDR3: TGCGCCAGCAGCCAAGAAGGACAGGGGAACACCGGGGAGCTGTTTTTT. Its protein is CASSQEGQGNTGELFF.

DNA of the CDR3: TGTGCCAGCAGCCCCGGATCGGATACGCAGTATTTT. It translates to CASSPGSDTQYF. The chain uses TRBV7-2 and TRBJ2-3; D not certain. This CDR3 spans 12 amino acids. Trimming shortened V by 5 bases and J by 6 bases, and 9 bases separated the two germline ends. Germline V gene lookup returns CDR1 SGHTA and CDR2 FQGNSA.

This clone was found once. CDR3 region: CASTNGGGDGYTF. CDR3 DNA sequence: TGTGCCAGCACAAACGGAGGGGGCGATGGCTACACCTTC. The genes are TRBV12-3 or TRBV12-4 and TRBJ1-2; TRBD1 matches at 7 bases. The length of the CDR3 is 13 residues. The V and J ends lost 7 bases and 6 bases, in that order; junction bases with no gene match: 8.

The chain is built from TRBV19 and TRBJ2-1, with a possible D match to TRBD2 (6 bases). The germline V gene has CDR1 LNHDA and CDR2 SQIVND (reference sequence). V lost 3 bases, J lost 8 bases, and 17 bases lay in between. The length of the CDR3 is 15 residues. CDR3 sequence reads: CASSIFEGGGDEQFF. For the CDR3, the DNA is TGTGCCAGTAGTATCTTCGAGGGAGGAGGCGATGAGCAGTTCTTC.

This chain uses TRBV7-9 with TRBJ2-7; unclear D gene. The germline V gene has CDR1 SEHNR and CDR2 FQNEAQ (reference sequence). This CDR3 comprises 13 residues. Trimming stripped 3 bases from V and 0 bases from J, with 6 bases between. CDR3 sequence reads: CASSFGSSYEQYF. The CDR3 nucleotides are TGTGCCAGCAGCTTCGGCAGCTCCTACGAGCAGTACTTC.

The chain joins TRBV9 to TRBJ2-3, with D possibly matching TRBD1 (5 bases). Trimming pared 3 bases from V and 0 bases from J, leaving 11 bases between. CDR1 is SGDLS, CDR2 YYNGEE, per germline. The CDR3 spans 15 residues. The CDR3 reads CASSGIRASTDTQYF. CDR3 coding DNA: TGTGCCAGCAGCGGAATCAGGGCTAGCACAGATACGCAGTATTTT.

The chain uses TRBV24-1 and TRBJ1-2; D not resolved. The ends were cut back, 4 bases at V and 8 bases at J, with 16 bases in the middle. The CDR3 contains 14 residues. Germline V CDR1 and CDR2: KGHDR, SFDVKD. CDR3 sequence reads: CATSDSERVRGYTF. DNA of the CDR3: TGTGCCACCAGTGACTCGGAGAGAGTGCGAGGCTACACCTTC.

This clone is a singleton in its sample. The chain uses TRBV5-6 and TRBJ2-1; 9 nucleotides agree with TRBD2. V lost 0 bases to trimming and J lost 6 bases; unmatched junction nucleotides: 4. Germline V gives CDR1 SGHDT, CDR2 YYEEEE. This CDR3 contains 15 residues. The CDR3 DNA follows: TGTGCCAGCAGCTTGGTGGGACTAGCAGTCAATGAGCAGTTCTTC. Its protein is CASSLVGLAVNEQFF. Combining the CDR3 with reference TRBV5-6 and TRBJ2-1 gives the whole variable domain DAGVTQSPTHLIKTRGQQVTLRCSPKSGHDTVSWYQQALGQGPQFIFQYYEEEERQRGNFPDRFSGHQFPNYSSELNVNALLLGDSALYLCASSLVGLAVNEQFFGPGTRLTVL.

CDR3 nucleotides: TGTGCCAGTAGTATAGACCGCGGACAGGGTTACGAGCAGTACTTC. Its protein is CASSIDRGQGYEQYF. V is TRBV19 and J is TRBJ2-7; 8 nucleotides match TRBD1. The CDR3 length is 15 residues. Germline V CDR1 and CDR2: LNHDA, SQIVND (reference sequence). Trimming cost V 0 bases and J 4 bases; bases outside gene matches: 5.

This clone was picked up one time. For the CDR3, the DNA is TGTGCCAGCAGCCCCCCCGGGAACCCCTACAATGAGCAGTTCTTC. Protein sequence: CASSPPGNPYNEQFF. The gene calls are TRBV4-2 and TRBJ2-1; tentatively, D is TRBD2 (5 bases). The CDR3 contains 15 residues. Germline V CDR1 and CDR2: LGHNA, YNFKEQ. V lost 4 bases to trimming and J lost 2 bases, with 12 bases between them.

CDR3 in amino acids: CASSSTSHSYNEQFF. The CDR3 DNA reads as TGTGCCAGCTCCTCGACTAGCCATTCATACAATGAGCAGTTCTTC. The rearrangement joins TRBV6-4 to TRBJ2-1, with 7 positions matching TRBD2. Trimming at V came to 8 bases and at J to 4 bases, leaving 11 bases not matched to a gene. The CDR3 has 15 residues. Germline CDR1 MRHNA, CDR2 SNTAGT.

CDR3 sequence reads: CASSLLGPQKNTEAFF. Here the CDR3 DNA reads TGTGCCAGCAGCCTATTGGGGCCCCAGAAGAACACTGAAGCTTTCTTT. This chain connects TRBV7-2 to TRBJ1-1, with a possible D match to TRBD1 (5 bases). The CDR3 is made up of 16 amino acids. V lost 5 bases and J lost 1, with 17 bases in between. Germline CDR1 is SGHTA and CDR2 is FQGNSA.

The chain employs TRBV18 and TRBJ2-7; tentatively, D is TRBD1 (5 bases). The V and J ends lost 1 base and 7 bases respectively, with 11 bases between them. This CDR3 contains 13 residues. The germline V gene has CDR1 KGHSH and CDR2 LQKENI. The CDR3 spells CASSPQTRVEQYF. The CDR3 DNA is TGTGCCAGCTCACCACAAACCAGGGTAGAGCAGTACTTC.

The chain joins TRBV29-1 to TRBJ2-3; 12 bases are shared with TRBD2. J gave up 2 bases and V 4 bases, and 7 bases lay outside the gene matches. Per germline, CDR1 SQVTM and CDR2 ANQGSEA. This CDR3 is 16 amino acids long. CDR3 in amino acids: CSVGTSGVWNTDTQYF. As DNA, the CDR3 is TGCAGCGTTGGGACTAGCGGGGTGTGGAACACAGATACGCAGTATTTT.

The CDR3 spells CSVSGTVNYGYTF. As DNA, the CDR3 is TGCAGCGTTAGCGGGACAGTAAACTATGGCTACACCTTC. The chain carries TRBV29-1 and TRBJ1-2; 7 positions match TRBD1. CDR1 and CDR2 from the germline V gene are SQVTM and ANQGSEA. This CDR3 region has 13 residues. J lost 2 bases, V lost 5 bases, and 5 bases had no gene match.

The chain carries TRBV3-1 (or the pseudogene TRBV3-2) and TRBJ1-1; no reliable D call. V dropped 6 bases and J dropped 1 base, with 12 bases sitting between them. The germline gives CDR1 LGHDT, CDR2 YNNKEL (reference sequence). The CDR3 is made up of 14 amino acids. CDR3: CASSFYGKNTEAFF. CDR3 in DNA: TGTGCCAGCAGTTTCTATGGGAAGAACACTGAAGCTTTCTTT.

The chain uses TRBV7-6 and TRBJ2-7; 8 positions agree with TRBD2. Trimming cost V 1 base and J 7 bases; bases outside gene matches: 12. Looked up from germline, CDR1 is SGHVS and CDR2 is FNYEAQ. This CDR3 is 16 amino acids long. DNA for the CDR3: TGTGCCAGCAGCTTAGGAGGAGCGGGAGCCATGGGGGAGCAGTACTTC. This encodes CASSLGGAGAMGEQYF.

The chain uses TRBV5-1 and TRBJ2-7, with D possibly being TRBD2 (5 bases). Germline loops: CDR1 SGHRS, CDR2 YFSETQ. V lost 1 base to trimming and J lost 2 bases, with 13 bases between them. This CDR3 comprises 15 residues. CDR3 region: CASSLIAGLTYEQYF. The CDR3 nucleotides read TGCGCCAGCAGCTTGATCGCGGGTCTAACCTACGAGCAGTACTTC.

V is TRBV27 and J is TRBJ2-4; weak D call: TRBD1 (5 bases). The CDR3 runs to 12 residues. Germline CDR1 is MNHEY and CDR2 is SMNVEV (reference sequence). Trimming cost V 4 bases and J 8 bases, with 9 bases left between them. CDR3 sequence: CASSSQGDIQYF. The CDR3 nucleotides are TGTGCCAGCAGTTCGCAGGGTGACATTCAGTACTTC.

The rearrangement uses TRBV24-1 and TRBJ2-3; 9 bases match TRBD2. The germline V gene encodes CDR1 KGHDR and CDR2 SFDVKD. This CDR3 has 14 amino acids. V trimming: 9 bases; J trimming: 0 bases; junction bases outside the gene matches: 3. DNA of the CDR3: TGTGCCACCCAAACTAGCGGGAGCACAGATACGCAGTATTTT. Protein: CATQTSGSTDTQYF.

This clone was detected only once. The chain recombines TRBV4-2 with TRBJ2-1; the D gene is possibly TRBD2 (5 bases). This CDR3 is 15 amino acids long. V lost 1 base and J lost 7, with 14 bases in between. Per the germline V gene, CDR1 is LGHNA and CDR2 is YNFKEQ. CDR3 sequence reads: CASSQAPGLENEQFF. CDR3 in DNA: TGTGCCAGCAGCCAAGCCCCCGGACTGGAGAATGAGCAGTTCTTC.

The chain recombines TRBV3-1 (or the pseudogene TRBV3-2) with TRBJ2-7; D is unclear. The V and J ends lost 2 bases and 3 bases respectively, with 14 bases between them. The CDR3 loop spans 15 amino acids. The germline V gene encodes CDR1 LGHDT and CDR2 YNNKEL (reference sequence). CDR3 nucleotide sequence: TGTGCCAGCAGCCAACGCAGGTACTCATTCTACGAGCAGTACTTC. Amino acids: CASSQRRYSFYEQYF.

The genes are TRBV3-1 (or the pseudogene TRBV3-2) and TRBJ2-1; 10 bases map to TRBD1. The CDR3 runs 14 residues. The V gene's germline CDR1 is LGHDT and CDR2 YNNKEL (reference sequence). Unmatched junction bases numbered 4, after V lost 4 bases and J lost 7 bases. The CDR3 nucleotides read TGTGCCAGCAGCCGGCTGGGACAGGGGAATGAGCAGTTCTTC. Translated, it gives CASSRLGQGNEQFF.

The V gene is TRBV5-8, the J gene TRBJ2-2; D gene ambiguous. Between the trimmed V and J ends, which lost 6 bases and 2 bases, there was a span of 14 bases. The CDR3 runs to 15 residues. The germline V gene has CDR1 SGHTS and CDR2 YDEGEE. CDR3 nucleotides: TGTGCCAGCAACCACTGGACCCTAAACACCGGGGAGCTGTTTTTT. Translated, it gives CASNHWTLNTGELFF. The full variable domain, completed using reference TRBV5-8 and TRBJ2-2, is EAGVTQSPTHLIKTRGQQATLRCSPISGHTSVYWYQQALGLGLQFLLWYDEGEERNRGNFPPRFSGRQFPNYSSELNVNALELEDSALYLCASNHWTLNTGELFFGEGSRLTVL.

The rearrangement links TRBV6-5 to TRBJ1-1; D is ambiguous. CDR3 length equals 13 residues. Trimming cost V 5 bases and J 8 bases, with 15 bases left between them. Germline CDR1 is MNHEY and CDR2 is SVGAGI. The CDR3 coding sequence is TGTGCCAGCAGTCGCACTCTACAAAGAGAAGCTTTCTTT. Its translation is CASSRTLQREAFF.

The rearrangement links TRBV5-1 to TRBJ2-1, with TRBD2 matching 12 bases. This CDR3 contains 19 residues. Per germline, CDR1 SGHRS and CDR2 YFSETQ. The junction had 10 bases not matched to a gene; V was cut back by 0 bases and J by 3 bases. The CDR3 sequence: CASSLAPPTSGSVYNEQFF. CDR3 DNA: TGCGCCAGCAGCTTGGCCCCCCCGACTAGCGGGAGCGTCTACAATGAGCAGTTCTTC.